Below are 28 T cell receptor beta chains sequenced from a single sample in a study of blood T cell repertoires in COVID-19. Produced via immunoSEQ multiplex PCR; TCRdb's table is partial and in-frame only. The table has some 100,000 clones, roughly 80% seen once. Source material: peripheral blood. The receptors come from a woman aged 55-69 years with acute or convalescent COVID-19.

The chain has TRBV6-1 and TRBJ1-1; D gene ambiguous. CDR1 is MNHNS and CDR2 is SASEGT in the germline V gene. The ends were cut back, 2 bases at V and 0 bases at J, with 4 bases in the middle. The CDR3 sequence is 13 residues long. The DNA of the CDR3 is TGTGCCAGCAGTGAATCGGTGAACACTGAAGCTTTCTTT. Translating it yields CASSESVNTEAFF.

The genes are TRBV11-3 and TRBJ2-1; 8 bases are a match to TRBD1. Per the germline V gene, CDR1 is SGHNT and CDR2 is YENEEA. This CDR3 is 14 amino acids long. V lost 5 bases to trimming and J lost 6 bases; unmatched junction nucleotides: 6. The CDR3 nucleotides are TGTGCCAGCAGCCCGGGACAGGTGGGCAATGAGCAGTTCTTC. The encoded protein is CASSPGQVGNEQFF.

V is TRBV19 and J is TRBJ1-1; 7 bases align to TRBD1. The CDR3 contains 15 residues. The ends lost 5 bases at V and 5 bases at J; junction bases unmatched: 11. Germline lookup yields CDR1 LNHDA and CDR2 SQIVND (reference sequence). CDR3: CASSANRQGGTEAFF. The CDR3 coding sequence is TGTGCCAGTAGTGCAAATCGACAGGGCGGAACTGAAGCTTTCTTT.

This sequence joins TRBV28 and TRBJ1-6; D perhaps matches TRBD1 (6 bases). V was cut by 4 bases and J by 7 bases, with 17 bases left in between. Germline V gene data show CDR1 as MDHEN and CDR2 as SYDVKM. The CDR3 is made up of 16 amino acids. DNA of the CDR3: TGTGCCAGCAGTTCCGGATACAGGGTCCTCAATTCACCCCTCCACTTT. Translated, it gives CASSSGYRVLNSPLHF.

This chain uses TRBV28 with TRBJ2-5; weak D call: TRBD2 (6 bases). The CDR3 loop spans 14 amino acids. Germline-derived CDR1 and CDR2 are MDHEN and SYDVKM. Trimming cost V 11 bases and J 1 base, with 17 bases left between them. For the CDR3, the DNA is TGTGCCTCCGGGACTTATGGAGGCCAAGAGACCCAGTACTTC. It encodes CASGTYGGQETQYF.

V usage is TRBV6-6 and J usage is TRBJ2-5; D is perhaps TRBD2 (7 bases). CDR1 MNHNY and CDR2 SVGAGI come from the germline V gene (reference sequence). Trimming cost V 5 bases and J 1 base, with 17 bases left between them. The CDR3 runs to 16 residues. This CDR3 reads CASSRLVGGPQETQYF. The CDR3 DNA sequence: TGTGCCAGCAGTCGATTGGTGGGGGGGCCCCAAGAGACCCAGTACTTC.

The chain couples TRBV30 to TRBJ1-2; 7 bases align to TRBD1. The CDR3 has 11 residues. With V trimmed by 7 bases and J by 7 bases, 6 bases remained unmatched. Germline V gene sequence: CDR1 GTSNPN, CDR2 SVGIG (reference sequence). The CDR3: CAYDREAGYTF. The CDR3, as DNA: TGTGCCTATGACAGGGAGGCTGGCTACACCTTC.

CDR3 in amino acids: CASSFPGRNQPQHF. DNA for the CDR3: TGTGCCAGCAGTTTCCCAGGGCGCAATCAGCCCCAGCATTTT. V is TRBV28 and J is TRBJ1-5; possibly TRBD1 for D (5 bases). The germline V and J ends were trimmed by 3 bases and 2 bases, with 8 bases remaining between them. The CDR3 extends over 14 amino acids. Germline CDR1 is MDHEN and CDR2 is SYDVKM.

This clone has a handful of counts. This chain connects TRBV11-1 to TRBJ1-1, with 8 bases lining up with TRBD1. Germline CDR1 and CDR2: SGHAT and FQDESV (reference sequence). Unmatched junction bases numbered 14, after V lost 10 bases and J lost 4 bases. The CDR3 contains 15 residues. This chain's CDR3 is CATLDRGVSGTEAFF. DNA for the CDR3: TGTGCCACCTTAGACAGGGGAGTTTCGGGCACTGAAGCTTTCTTT. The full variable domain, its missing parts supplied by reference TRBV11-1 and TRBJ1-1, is EAEVAQSPRYKITEKSQAVAFWCDPISGHATLYWYRQILGQGPELLVQFQDESVVDDSQLPKDRFSAERLKGVDSTLKIQPAELGDSAMYLCATLDRGVSGTEAFFGQGTRLTVV.

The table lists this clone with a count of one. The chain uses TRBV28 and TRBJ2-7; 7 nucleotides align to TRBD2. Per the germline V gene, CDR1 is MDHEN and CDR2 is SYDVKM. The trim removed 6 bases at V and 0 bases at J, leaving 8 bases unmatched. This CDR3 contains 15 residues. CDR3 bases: TGTGCCAGCAGGCTTCAGCGGGGTTCCTCCTACGAGCAGTACTTC. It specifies CASRLQRGSSYEQYF.

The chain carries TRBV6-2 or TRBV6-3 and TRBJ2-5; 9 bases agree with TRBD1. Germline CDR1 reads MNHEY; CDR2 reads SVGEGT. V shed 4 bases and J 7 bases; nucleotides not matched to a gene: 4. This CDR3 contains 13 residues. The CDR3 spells CASSWGTGLTQYF. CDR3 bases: TGTGCCAGCAGTTGGGGGACAGGGCTGACCCAGTACTTC.

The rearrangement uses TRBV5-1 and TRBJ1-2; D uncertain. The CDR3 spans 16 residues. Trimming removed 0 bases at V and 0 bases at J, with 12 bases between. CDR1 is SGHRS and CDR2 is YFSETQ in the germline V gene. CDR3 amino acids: CASSLEPALTNYGYTF. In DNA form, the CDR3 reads TGCGCCAGCAGCTTGGAACCAGCGCTGACTAACTATGGCTACACCTTC.

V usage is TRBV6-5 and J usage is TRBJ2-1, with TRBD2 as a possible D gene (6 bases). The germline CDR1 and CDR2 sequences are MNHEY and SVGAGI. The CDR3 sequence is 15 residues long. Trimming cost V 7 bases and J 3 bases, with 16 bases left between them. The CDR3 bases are TGTGCCAGCACGTCTATCCAGGGACTCTACAATGAGCAGTTCTTC. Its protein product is CASTSIQGLYNEQFF.

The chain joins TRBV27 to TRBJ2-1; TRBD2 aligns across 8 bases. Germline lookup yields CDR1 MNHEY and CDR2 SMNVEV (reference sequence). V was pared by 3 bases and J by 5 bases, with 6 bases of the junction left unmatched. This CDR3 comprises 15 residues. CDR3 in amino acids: CASSFSLAGHNEQFF. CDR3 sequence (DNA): TGTGCCAGCAGTTTTTCCCTAGCGGGTCACAATGAGCAGTTCTTC.

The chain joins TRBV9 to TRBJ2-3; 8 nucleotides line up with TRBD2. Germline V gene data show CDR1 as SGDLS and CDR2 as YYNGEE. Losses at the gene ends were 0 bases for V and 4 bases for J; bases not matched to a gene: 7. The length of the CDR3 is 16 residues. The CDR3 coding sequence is TGTGCCAGCAGCGTAGCACCCGGGGGGGCCCCAGATACGCAGTATTTT. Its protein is CASSVAPGGAPDTQYF.

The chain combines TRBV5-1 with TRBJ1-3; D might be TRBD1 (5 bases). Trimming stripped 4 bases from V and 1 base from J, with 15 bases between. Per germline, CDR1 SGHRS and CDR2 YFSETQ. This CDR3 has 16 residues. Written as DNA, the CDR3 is TGCGCCAGCAGCCCCGAGGGACTTGGGTCTGGAAACACCATATATTTT. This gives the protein CASSPEGLGSGNTIYF.

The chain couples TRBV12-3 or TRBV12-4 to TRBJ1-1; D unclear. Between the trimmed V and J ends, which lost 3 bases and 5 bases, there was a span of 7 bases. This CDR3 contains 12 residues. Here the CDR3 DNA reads TGTGCCAGCAGTTTGTGGCAGACTGAAGCTTTCTTT. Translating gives CASSLWQTEAFF.

CDR3 region: CASSQGYGNTIYF. CDR3 DNA sequence: TGTGCCAGCTCCCAGGGTTATGGAAACACCATATATTTT. The chain carries TRBV18 and TRBJ1-3; tentatively, D is TRBD1 (5 bases). The germline V gene encodes CDR1 KGHSH and CDR2 LQKENI. V was cut by 6 bases and J by 3 bases, with 9 bases left in between. The CDR3 covers 13 residues.

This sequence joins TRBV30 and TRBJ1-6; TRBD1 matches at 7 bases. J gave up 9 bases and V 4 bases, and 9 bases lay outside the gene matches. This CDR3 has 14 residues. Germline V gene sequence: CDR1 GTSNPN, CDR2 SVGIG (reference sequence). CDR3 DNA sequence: TGTGCCTGGAAGTCGACAGGGTTGATTTCACCCCTCCACTTT. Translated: CAWKSTGLISPLHF. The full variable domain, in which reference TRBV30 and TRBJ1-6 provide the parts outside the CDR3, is SQTIHQWPATLVQPVGSPLSLECTVEGTSNPNLYWYRQAAGRGLQLLFYSVGIGQISSEVPQNLSASRPQDRQFILSSKKLLLSDSGFYLCAWKSTGLISPLHFGNGTRLTVT.

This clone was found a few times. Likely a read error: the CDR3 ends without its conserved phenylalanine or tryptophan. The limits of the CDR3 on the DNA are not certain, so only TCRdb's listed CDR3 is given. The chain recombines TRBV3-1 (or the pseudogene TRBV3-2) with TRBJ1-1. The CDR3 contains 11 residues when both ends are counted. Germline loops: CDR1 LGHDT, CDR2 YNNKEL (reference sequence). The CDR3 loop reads CASSLGGWSFL.

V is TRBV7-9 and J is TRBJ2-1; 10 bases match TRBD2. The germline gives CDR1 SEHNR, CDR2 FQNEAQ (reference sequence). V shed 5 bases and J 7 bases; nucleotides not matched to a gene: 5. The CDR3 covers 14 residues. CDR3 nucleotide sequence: TGTGCCAGCAGCATAACAGCGGGAGGGAATGAGCAGTTCTTC. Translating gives CASSITAGGNEQFF.

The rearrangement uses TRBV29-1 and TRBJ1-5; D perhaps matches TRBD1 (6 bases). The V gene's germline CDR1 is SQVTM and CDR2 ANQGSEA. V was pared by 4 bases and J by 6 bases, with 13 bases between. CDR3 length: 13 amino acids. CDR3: CSVGEQGRQPQHF. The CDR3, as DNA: TGCAGCGTTGGAGAACAGGGACGTCAGCCCCAGCATTTT.

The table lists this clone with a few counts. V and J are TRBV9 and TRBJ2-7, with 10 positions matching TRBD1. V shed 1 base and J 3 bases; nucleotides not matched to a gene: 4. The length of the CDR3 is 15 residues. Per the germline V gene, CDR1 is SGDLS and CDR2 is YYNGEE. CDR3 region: CASSVTGQGFYEQYF. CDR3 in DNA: TGTGCCAGCAGCGTAACGGGACAGGGGTTCTACGAGCAGTACTTC.

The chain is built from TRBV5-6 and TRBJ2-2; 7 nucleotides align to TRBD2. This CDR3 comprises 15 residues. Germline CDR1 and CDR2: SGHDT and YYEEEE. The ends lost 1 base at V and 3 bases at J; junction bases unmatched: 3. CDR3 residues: CASSLTGGYTGELFF. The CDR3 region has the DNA TGTGCCAGCAGCTTGACGGGGGGATACACCGGGGAGCTGTTTTTT.

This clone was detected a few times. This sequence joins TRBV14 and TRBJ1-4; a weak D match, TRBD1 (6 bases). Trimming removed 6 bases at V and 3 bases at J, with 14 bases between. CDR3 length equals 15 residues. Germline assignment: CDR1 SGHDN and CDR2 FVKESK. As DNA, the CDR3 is TGTGCCAGCAGACTAGTACAGGGTCCTAATGAAAAACTGTTTTTT. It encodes CASRLVQGPNEKLFF.

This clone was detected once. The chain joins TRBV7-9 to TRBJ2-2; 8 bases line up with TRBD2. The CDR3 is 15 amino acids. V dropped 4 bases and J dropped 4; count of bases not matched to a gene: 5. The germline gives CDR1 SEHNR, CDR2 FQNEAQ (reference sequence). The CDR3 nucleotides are TGTGCCAGCAGCTACCTAGCGGGTACCACCGGGGAGCTGTTTTTT. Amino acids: CASSYLAGTTGELFF. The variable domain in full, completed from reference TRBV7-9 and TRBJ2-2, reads DTGVSQNPRHKITKRGQNVTFRCDPISEHNRLYWYRQTLGQGPEFLTYFQNEAQLEKSRLLSDRFSAERPKGSFSTLEIQRTEQGDSAMYLCASSYLAGTTGELFFGEGSRLTVL.

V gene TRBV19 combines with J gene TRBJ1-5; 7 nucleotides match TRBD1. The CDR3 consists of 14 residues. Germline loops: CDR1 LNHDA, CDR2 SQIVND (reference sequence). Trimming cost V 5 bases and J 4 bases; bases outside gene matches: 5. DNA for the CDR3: TGTGCCAGTAGTTTCCAACAGGGGAATCAGCCCCAGCATTTT. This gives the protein CASSFQQGNQPQHF.

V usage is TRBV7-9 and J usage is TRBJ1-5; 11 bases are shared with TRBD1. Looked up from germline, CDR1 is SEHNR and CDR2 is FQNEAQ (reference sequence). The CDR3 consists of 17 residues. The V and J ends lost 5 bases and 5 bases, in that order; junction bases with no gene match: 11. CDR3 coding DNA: TGTGCCAGCAGCGTGGGACAGGGGGGACGAGGTCATCAGCCCCAGCATTTT. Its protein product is CASSVGQGGRGHQPQHF.